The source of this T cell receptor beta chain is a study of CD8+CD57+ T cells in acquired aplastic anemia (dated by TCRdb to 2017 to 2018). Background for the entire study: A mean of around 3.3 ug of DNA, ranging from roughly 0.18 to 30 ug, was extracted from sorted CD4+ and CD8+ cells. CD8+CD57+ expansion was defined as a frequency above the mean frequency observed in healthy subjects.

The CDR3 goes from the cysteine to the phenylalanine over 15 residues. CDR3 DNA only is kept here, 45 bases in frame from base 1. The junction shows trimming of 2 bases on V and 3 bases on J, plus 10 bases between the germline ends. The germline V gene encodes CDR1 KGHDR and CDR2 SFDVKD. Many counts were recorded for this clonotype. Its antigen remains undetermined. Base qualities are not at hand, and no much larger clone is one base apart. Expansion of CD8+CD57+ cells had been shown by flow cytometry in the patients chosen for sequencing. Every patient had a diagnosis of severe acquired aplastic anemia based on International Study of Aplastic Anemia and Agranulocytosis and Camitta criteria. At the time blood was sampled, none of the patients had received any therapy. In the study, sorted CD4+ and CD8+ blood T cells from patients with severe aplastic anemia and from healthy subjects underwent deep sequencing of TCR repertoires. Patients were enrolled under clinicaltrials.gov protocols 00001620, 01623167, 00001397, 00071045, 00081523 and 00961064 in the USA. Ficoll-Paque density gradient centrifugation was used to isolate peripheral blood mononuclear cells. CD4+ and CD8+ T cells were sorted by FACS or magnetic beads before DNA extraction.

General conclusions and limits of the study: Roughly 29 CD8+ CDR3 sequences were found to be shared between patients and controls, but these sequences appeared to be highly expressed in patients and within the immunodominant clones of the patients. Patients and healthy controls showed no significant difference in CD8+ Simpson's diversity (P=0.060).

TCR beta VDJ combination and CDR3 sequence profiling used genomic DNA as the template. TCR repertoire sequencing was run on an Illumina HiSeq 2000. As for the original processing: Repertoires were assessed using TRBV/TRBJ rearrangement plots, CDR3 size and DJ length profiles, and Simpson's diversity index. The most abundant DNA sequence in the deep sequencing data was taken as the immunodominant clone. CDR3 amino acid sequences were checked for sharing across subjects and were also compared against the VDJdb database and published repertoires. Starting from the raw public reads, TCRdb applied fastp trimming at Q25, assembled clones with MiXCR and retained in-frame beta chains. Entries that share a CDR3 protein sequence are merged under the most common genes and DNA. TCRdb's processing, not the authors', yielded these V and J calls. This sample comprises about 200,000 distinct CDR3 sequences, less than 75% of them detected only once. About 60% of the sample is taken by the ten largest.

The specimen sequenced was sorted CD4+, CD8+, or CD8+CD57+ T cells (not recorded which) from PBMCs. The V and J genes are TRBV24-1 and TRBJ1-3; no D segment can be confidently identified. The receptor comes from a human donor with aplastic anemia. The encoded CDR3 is CATSDWSELGNTIYF. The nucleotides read TGTGCCACCAGTGATTGGAGCGAACTTGGAAACACCATATATTTT.